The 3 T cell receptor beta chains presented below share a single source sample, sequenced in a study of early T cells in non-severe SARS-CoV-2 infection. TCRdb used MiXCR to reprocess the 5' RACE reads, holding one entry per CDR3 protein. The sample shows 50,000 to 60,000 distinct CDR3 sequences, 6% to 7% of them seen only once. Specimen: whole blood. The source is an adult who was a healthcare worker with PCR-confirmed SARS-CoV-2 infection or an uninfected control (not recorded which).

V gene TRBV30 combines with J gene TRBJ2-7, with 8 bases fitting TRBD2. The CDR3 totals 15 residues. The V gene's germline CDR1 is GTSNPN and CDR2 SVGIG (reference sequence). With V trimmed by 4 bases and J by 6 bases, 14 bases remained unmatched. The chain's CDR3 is CAWTSRAGGPREQYF. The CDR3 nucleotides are TGTGCCTGGACTTCTAGGGCGGGGGGCCCCCGCGAGCAGTACTTC.

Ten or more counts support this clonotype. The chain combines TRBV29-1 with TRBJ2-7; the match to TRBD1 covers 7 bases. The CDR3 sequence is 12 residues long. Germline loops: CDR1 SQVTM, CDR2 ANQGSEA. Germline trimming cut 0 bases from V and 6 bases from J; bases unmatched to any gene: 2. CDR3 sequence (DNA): TGCAGCGTTGAAGAGGGACAGATCGAGCAGTACTTC. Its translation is CSVEEGQIEQYF.

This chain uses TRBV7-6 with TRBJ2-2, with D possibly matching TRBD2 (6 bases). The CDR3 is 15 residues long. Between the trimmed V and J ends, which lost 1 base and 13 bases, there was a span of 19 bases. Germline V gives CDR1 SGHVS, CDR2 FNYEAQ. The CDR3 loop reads CASSLVGRGGEGLFF. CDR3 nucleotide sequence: TGTGCCAGCAGCTTAGTCGGGCGGGGAGGCGAAGGGCTGTTTTTT.